This T cell receptor (beta chain) was captured by sequencing in a study of CD8 T cells in Susac syndrome. Looking at the study overall: Clinically active disease was present in six of the sequenced Susac syndrome patients. Roughly eight of these patients were in remission.

This CDR3 is 14 amino acids long. Deletions cut 5 bases from V and 1 base from J, with 11 bases between. Germline CDR1 SEHNR, CDR2 FQNEAQ (reference sequence). RNA amounts of roughly 0.5 to 1 ug underwent reverse transcription with random hexamers. The CDR3 of TCR beta was amplified by immunoSEQ multiplex PCR across 54 Vbeta and 13 Jbeta. In TCRdb, the immunoSEQ multiplex PCR reads were re-called with MiXCR into one record per CDR3 protein. Here the sample spans about 140,000 distinct CDR3 sequences, 85% to 95% being singletons. This clonotype was detected once. J is TRBJ1-1 and V is TRBV7-9; maybe TRBD1 (5 bases). The sequenced material came from CD4+ T cells from PBMCs. This sequence was found in a human donor with Susac syndrome. The CDR3 protein is CASSPQGANTEAFF. In DNA, the CDR3 is TGTGCCAGCAGCCCCCAAGGGGCGAACACTGAAGCTTTCTTT.